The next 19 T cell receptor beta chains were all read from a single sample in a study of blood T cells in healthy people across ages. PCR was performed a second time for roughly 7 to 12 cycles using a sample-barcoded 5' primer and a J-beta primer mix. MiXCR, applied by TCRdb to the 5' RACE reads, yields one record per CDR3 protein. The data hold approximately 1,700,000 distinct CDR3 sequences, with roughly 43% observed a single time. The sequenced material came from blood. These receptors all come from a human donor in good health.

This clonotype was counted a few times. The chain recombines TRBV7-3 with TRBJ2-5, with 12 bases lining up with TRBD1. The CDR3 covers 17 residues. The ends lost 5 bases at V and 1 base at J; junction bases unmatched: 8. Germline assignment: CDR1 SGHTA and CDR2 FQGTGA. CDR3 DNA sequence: TGTGCCAGCAGCGGCCGGGACAGGGGGCTCTCCCAAGAGACCCAGTACTTC. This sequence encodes CASSGRDRGLSQETQYF.

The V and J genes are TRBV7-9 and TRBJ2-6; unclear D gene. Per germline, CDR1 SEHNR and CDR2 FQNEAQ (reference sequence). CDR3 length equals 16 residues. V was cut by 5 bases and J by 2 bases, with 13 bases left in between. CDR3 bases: TGTGCCAGCAGCCTAGGACGGATTCCTGGGGCCAACGTCCTGACTTTC. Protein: CASSLGRIPGANVLTF.

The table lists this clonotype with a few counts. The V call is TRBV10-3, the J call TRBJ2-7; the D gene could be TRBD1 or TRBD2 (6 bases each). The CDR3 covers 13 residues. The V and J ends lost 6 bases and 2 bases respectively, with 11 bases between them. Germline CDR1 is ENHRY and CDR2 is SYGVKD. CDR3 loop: CAIRQGTPYEQYF. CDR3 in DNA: TGTGCCATCAGGCAGGGGACTCCCTACGAGCAGTACTTC.

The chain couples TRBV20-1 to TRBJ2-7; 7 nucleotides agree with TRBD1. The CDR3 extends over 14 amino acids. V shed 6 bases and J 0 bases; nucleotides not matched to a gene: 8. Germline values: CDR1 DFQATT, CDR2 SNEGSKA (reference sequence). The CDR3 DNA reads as TGCAGTGCGGAACACCGGGACAGCTCCTACGAGCAGTACTTC. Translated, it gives CSAEHRDSSYEQYF.

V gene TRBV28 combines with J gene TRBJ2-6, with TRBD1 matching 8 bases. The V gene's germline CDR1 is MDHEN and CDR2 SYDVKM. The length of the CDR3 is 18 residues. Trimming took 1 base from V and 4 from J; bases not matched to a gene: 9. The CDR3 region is CASSLLEDRVSGANVLTF. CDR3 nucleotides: TGTGCCAGCAGTTTATTAGAGGACAGGGTGTCGGGGGCCAACGTCCTGACTTTC.

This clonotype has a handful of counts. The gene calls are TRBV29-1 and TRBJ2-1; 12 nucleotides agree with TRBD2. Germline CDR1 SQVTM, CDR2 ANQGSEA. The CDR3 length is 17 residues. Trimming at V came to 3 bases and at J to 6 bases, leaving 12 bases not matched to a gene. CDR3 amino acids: CSVDGLAGGKLANEQFF. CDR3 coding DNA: TGCAGCGTTGATGGTCTAGCGGGGGGGAAGTTGGCCAATGAGCAGTTCTTC.

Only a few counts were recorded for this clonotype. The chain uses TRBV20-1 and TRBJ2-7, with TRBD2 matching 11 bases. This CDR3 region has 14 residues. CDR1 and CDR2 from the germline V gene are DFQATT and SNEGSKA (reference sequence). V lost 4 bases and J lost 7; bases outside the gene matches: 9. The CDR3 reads CSATLAGGPREQYF. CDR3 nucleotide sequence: TGCAGTGCTACCTTAGCGGGGGGGCCTCGGGAGCAGTACTTC.

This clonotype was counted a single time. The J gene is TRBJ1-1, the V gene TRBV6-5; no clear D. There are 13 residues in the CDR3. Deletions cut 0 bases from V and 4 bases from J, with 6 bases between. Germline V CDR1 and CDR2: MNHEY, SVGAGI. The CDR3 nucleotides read TGTGCCAGCAGTTACTCCGCCAGCACTGAAGCTTTCTTT. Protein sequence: CASSYSASTEAFF.

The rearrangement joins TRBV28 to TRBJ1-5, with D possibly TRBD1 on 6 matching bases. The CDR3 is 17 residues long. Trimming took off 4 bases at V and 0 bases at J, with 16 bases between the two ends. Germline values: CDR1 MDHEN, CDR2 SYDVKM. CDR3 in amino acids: CASSSPTGLYSNQPQHF. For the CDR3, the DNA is TGTGCCAGCAGTTCTCCTACAGGGTTGTATAGCAATCAGCCCCAGCATTTT.

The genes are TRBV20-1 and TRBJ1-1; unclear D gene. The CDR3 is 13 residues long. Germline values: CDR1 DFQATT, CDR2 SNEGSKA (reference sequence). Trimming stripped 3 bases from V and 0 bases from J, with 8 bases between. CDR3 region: CSARDFVNTEAFF. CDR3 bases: TGCAGTGCTAGGGACTTTGTGAACACTGAAGCTTTCTTT.

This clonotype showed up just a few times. The CDR3 DNA sequence: TGTGCCAGCATCCTCAGGGGTAATCAGCCCCAGCATTTT. Translating it yields CASILRGNQPQHF. The chain employs TRBV6-1 and TRBJ1-5, with a weak D call TRBD1 (6 bases). This CDR3 is 13 amino acids long. Trimming cost V 7 bases and J 4 bases, with 11 bases left between them. Germline CDR1 reads MNHNS; CDR2 reads SASEGT.

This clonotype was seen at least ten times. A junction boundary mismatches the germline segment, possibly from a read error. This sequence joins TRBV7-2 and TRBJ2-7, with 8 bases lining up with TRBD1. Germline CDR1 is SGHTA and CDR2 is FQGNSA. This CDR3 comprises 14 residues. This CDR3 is CASSRDRTSYEQYF. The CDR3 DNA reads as TGCGCCAGCAGCCGGGACAGGACATCCTACGAGCAGTACTTC. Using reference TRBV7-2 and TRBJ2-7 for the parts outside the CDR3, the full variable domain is GAGVSQSPSNKVTEKGKDVELRCDPISGHTALYWYRQSLGQGLEFLIYFQGNSAPDKSGLPSDRFSAERTGGSVSTLTIQRTQQEDSAVYLCASSRDRTSYEQYFGPGTRLTVT.

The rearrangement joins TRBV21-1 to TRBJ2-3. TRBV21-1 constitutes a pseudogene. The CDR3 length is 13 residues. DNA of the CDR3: TGTGCCAGCAGCATCTTTCGGGCAGATACGCAGTATTTT. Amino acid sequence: CASSIFRADTQYF.

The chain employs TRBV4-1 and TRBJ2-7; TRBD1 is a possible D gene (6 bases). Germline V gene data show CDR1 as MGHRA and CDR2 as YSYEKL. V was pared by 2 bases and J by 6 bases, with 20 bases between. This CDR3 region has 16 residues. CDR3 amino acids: CASSQTTDRRPFEQYF. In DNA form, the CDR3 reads TGCGCCAGCAGCCAAACCACAGACAGGCGGCCATTCGAGCAGTACTTC.

CDR3 DNA: TGTGCCAGCAGCTGGGGGGTCACAACGATCCACAATGAGCAGTTCTTC. This sequence encodes CASSWGVTTIHNEQFF. The chain has TRBV7-9 and TRBJ2-1; a possible D gene is TRBD2 (6 bases). CDR1 and CDR2 (germline): SEHNR, FQNEAQ (reference sequence). CDR3 length: 16 amino acids. Trimming shortened V by 4 bases and J by 5 bases, and 18 bases separated the two germline ends.

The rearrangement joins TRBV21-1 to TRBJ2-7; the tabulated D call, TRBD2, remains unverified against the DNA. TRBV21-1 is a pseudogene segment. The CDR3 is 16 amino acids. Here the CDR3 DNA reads TGTGCCAGCAACAGGACTAGCGGGGGCCAAGCATACGAGCAGTACTTC. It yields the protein CASNRTSGGQAYEQYF.

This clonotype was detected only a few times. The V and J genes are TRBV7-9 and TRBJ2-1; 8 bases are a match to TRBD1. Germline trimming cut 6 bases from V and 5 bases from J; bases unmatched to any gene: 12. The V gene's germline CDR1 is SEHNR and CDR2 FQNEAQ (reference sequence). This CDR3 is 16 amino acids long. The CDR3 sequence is CASSSRGRVLHNEQFF. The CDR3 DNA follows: TGTGCCAGCAGTTCCAGGGGGCGAGTCTTGCACAATGAGCAGTTCTTC.

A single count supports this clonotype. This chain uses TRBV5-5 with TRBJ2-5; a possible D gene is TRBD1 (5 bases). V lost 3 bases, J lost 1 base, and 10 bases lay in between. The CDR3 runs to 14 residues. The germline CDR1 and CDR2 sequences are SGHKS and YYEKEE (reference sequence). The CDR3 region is CASSSFDSQETQYF. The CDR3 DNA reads TGTGCCAGCAGCTCCTTTGACAGCCAAGAGACCCAGTACTTC. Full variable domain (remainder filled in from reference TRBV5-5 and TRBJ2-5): DAGVTQSPTHLIKTRGQQVTLRCSPISGHKSVSWYQQVLGQGPQFIFQYYEKEERGRGNFPDRFSARQFPNYSSELNVNALLLGDSALYLCASSSFDSQETQYFGPGTRLLVL.

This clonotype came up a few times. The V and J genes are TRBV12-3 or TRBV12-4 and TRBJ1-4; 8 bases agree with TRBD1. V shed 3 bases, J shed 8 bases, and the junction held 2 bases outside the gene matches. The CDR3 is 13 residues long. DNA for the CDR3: TGTGCCAGCAGTTTCAGGGGGCGGGAAAAACTGTTTTTT. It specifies CASSFRGREKLFF.